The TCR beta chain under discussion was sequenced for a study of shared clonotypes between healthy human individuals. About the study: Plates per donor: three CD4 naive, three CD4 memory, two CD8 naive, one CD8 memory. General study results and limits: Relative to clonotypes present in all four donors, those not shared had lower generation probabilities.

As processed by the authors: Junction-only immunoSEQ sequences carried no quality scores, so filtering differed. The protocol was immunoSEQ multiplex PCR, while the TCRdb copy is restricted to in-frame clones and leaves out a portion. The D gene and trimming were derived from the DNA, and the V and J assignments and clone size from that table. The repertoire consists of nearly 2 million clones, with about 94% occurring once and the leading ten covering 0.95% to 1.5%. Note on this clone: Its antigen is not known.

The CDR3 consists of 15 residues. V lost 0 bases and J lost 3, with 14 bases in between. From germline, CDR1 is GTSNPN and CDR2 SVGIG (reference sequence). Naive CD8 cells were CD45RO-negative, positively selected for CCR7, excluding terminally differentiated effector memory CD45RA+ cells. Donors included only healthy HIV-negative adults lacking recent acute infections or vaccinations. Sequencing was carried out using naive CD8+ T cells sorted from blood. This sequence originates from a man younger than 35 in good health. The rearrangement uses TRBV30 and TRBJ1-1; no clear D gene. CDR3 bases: TGTGCCTGGAGTGTCTACGGGGAAGGAGACACTGAAGCTTTCTTT. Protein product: CAWSVYGEGDTEAFF.